What follows is one T cell receptor beta chain and its context. Its antigen is not identified. This record belongs to a study of OX40 agonist ivuxolimab in advanced cancers. Study in general: Prior anti-PD-1, anti-PD-L1 or anti-CTLA-4 therapy was allowed; 40% had some. Study outcomes and limitations: Among patients with partial responses at 0.1-3.0 mg/kg, clonal expansion was among the lowest. Both blood CD4+ and CD8+ T cells showed clonal growth by week 6 at 0.1 to 3.0 mg/kg.

V lost 0 bases and J 4 bases, leaving 10 bases between the germline ends. Germline CDR1 is MNHEY and CDR2 is SMNVEV (reference sequence). The CDR3 runs 15 residues. The method was immunoSEQ multiplex PCR; TCRdb's version includes in-frame clones alone and lacks a portion of them. The table has about 93,000 clones, approximately 94% seen once. This receptor was taken from an adult with an advanced solid tumor such as melanoma, head and neck, liver or kidney cancer. Sample: CD4+ or CD8+ T cells sorted from blood, taken in a trial of the OX40 agonist ivuxolimab. J is TRBJ2-1 and V is TRBV27; D gene uncertain. The CDR3 region is CASSLSTSAYNEQFF. The DNA for the CDR3 is TGTGCCAGCAGTTTATCGACGAGCGCGTACAATGAGCAGTTCTTC.